This TCR beta chain was obtained from a study of CD4+ T cells in melanoma. This CDR3 is 12 amino acids long. Trimming removed 3 bases from V and 4 bases from J, with 7 bases in between. Germline lookup yields CDR1 MDHEN and CDR2 SYDVKM. As for this clone: Its antigen is still unknown.

Study-wide findings and caveats: A reported correlation linked neoantigen-specific CD4+ T cells to CD8+, macrophage and B cell function.

TCRdb's copy holds only in-frame clones and misses some; the assay was immunoSEQ multiplex PCR. The table has 9,600 or so clones, less than 85% seen once. The sequenced sample was cells from a culture (not recorded whether cultured in vitro). J is TRBJ2-7 and V is TRBV28, with D hard to call. The receptor comes from a human donor with melanoma. CDR3 coding DNA: TGTGCCAGCAGTTTTGTGGAATACGAGCAGTACTTC. As protein: CASSFVEYEQYF.